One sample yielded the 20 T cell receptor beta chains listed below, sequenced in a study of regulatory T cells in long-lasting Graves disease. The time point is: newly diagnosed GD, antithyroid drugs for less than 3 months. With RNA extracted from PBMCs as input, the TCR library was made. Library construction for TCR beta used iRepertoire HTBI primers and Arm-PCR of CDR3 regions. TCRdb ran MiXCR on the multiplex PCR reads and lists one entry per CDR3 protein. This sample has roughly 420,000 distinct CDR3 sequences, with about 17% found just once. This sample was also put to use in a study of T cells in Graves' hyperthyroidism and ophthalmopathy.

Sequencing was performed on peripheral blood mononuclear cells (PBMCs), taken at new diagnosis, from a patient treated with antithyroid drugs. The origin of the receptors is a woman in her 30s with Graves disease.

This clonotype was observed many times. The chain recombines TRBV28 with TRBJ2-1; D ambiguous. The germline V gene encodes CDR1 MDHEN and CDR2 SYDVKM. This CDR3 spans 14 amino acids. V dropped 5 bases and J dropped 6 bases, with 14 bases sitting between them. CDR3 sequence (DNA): TGTGCCAGCAGTAACAACGAAGAAGTCAATGAGCAGTTCTTC. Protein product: CASSNNEEVNEQFF. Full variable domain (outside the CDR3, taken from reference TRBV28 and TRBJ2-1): DVKVTQSSRYLVKRTGEKVFLECVQDMDHENMFWYRQDPGLGLRLIYFSYDVKMKEKGDIPEGYSVSREKKERFSLILESASTNQTSMYLCASSNNEEVNEQFFGPGTRLTVL.

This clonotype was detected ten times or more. CDR3 sequence (DNA): TGTGCCATTGAGGGGGAAGCGGGAGTTAATGAGCAGTTCTTC. This encodes CAIEGEAGVNEQFF. The chain couples TRBV10-3 to TRBJ2-1, with 8 bases aligning to TRBD2. Germline V CDR1 and CDR2: ENHRY, SYGVKD. Trimming cost V 9 bases and J 7 bases; bases outside gene matches: 11. This CDR3 is 14 amino acids long.

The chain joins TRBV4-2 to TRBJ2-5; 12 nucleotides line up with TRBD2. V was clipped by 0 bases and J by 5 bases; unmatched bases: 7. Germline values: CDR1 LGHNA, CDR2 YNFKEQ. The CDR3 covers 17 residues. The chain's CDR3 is CASSQDGLAGGRETQYF. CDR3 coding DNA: TGTGCCAGCAGCCAAGACGGGCTAGCGGGAGGGCGTGAGACCCAGTACTTC.

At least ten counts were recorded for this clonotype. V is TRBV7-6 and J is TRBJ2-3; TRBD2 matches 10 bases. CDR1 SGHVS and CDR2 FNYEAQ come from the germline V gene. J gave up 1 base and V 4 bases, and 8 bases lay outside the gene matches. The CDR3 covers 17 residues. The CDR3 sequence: CASSSLSLAGGTDTQYF. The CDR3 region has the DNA TGTGCCAGCAGCTCCCTGTCTCTAGCGGGAGGCACAGATACGCAGTATTTT.

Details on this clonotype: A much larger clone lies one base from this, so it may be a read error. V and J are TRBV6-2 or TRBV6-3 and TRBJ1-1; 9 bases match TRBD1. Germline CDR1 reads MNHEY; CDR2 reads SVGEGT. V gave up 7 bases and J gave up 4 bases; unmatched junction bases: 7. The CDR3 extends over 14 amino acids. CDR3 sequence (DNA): TGTGCCAGCACAAACGGACAGGGGAGCACTGAAGCTTTCTTT. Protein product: CASTNGQGSTEAFF.

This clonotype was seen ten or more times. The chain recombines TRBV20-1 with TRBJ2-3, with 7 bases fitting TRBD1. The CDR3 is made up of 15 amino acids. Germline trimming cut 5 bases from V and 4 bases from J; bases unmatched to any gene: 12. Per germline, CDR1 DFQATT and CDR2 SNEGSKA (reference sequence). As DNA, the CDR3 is TGCAGTGCTCCGGGACAGTGGGGGTTAGCAGATACGCAGTATTTT. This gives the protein CSAPGQWGLADTQYF.

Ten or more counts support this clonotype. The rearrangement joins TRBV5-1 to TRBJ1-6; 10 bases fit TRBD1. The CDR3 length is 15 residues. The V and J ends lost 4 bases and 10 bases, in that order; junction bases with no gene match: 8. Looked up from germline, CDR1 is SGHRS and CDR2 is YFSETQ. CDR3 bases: TGCGCCAGCAGCGACAGGGGGCGCGGTGACTCACCCCTCCACTTT. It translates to CASSDRGRGDSPLHF.

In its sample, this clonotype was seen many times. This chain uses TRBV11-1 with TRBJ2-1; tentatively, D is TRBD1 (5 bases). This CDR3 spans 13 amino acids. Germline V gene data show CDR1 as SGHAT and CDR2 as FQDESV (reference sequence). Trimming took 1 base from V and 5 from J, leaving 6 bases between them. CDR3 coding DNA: TGTGCCAGCAGCTTAGACAGGCACAATGAGCAGTTCTTC. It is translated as CASSLDRHNEQFF.

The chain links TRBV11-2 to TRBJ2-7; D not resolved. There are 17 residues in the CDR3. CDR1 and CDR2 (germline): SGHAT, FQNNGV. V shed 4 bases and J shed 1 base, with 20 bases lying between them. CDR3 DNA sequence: TGTGCCAGCAGCTATGGACGGTATATCCCTCTATCCTACGAGCAGTACTTC. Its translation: CASSYGRYIPLSYEQYF.

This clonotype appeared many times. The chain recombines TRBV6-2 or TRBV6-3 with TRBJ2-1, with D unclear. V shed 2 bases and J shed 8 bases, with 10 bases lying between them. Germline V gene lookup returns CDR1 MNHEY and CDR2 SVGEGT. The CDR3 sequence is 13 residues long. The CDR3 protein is CASSYRERDEQFF. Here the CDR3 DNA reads TGTGCCAGCAGTTACAGGGAACGGGATGAGCAGTTCTTC.

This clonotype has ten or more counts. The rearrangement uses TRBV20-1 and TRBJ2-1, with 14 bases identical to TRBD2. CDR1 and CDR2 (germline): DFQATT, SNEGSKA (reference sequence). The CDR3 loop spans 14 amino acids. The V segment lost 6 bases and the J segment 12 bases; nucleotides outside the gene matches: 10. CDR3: CSATGTSGRMVQFF. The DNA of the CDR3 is TGCAGTGCCACCGGGACTAGCGGGAGAATGGTGCAGTTCTTC.

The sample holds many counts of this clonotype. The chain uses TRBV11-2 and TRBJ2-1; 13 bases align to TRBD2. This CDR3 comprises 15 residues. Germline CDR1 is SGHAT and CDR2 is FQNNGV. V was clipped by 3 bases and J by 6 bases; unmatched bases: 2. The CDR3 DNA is TGTGCCAGCAGCTTCCGACTAGCGGGAGGCAATGAGCAGTTCTTC. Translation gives CASSFRLAGGNEQFF.

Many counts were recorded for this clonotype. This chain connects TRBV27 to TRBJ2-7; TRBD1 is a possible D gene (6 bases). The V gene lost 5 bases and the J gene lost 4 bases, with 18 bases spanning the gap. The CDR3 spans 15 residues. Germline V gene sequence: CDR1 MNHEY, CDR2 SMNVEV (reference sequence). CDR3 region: CASSEYGGASYEQYF. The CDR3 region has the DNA TGTGCCAGCAGTGAGTATGGGGGCGCTTCATACGAGCAGTACTTC.

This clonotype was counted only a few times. CDR3 in amino acids: CASGEGIGWGPNYGYTF. In nucleotides, the CDR3 is TGTGCCAGCGGAGAGGGGATCGGCTGGGGGCCTAACTATGGCTACACCTTC. The J gene is TRBJ1-2, the V gene TRBV6-1; a possible D gene is TRBD1 (6 bases). Germline V CDR1 and CDR2: MNHNS, SASEGT. The CDR3 runs 17 residues. V dropped 8 bases and J dropped 0 bases, with 22 bases sitting between them.

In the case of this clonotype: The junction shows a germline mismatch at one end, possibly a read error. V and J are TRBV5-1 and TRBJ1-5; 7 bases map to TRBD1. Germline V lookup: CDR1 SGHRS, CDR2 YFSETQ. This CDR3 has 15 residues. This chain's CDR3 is CASSPGTVENHPQHF. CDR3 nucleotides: TGCGCCAGCAGCCCCGGGACAGTTGAAAATCATCCCCAGCATTTT.

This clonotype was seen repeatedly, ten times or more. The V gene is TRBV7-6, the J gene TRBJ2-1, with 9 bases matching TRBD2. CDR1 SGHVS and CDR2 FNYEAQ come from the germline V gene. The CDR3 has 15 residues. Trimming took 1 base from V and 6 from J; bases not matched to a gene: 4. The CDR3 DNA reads TGTGCCAGCAGCTTAGAAGCGGGAGGACCCAATGAGCAGTTCTTC. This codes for CASSLEAGGPNEQFF.

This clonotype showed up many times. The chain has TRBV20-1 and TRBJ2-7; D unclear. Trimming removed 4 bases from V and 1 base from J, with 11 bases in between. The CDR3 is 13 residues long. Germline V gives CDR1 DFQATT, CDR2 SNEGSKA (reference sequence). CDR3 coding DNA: TGCAGTGCTACAGATTCGACGTCCTACGAGCAGTACTTC. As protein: CSATDSTSYEQYF.

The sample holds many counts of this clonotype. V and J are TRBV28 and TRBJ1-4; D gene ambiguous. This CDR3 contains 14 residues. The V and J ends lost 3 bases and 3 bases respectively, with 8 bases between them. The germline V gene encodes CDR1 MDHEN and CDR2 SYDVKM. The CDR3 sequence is CASSLPGSNEKLFF. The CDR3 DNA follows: TGTGCCAGCAGTTTGCCAGGCTCTAATGAAAAACTGTTTTTT.

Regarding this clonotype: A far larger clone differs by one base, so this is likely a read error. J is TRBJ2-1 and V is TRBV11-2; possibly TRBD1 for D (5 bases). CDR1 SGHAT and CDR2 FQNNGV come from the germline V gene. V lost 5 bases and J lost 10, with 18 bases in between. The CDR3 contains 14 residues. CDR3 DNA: TGTGCCAGCAGCCTTTCGACAGTCTCCTACGAGCAGTTCTTC. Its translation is CASSLSTVSYEQFF. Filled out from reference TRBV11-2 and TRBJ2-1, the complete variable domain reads EAGVAQSPRYKIIEKRQSVAFWCNPISGHATLYWYQQILGQGPKLLIQFQNNGVVDDSQLPKDRFSAERLKGVDSTLKIQPAKLEDSAVYLCASSLSTVSYEQFFGPGTRLTVL.

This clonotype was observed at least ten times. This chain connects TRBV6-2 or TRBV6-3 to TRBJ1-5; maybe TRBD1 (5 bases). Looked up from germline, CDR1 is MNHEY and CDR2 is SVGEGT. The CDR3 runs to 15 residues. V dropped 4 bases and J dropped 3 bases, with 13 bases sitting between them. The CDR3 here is CASSSRDSLNQPQHF. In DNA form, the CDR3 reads TGTGCCAGCAGTTCCCGCGACAGCCTCAATCAGCCCCAGCATTTT.